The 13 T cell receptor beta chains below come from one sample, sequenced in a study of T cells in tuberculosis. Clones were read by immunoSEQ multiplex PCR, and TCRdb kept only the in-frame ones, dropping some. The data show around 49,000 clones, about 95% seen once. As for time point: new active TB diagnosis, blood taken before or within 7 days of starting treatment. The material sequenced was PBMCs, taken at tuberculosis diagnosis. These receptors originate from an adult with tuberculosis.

CDR3 sequence reads: CASSLKASGVYEQYF. CDR3 sequence (DNA): TGTGCCAGCAGCTTAAAGGCTAGCGGGGTCTACGAGCAGTACTTC. The V call is TRBV7-8, the J call TRBJ2-7; 9 positions match TRBD2. J was trimmed by 3 bases and V by 2 bases; bases with no gene match: 5. CDR1 and CDR2 from the germline V gene are SGHVS and FQNEAQ. CDR3 length equals 15 residues.

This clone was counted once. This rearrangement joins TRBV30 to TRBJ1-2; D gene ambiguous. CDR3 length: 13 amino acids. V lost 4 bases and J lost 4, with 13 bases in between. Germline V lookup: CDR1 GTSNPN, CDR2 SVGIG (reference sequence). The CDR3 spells CAWKEGSGYGYTF. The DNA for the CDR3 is TGTGCCTGGAAAGAGGGATCGGGCTATGGCTACACCTTC.

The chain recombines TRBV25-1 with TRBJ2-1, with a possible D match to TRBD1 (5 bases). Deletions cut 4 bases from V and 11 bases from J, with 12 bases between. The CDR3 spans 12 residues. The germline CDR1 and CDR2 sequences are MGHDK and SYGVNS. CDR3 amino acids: CASSGRQSKQFF. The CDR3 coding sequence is TGTGCCAGCAGTGGGCGACAGTCTAAGCAGTTCTTC.

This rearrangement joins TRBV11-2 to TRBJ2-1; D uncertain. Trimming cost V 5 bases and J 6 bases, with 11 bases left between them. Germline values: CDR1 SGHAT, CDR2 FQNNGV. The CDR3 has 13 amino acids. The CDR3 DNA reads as TGTGCCAGCAGCACGGTTGGGCGCAATGAGCAGTTCTTC. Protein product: CASSTVGRNEQFF.

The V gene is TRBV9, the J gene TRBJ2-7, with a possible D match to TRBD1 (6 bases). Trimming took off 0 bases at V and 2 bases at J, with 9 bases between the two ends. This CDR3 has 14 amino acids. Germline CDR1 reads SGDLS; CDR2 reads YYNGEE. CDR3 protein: CASSVGTEAYEQYF. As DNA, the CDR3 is TGTGCCAGCAGCGTAGGGACAGAAGCCTACGAGCAGTACTTC.

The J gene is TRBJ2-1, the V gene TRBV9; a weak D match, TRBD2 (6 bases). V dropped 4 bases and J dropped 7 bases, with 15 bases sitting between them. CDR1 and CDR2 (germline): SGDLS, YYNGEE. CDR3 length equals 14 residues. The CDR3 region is CASSPSGVPNEQFF. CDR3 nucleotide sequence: TGTGCCAGCAGCCCCTCGGGGGTACCAAATGAGCAGTTCTTC.

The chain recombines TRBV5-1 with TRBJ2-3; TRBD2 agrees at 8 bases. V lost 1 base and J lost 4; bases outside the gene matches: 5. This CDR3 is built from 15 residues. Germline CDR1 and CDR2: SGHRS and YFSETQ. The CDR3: CASSLQREKSDTQYF. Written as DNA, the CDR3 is TGCGCCAGCAGCTTGCAGCGGGAGAAATCAGATACGCAGTATTTT.

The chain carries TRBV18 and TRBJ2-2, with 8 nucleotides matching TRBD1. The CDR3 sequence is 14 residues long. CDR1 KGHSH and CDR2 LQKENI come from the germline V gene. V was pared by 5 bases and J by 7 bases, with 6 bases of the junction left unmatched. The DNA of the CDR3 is TGTGCCAGCTCAAGGCCAGGGGGCCACGGGGAGCTGTTTTTT. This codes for CASSRPGGHGELFF.

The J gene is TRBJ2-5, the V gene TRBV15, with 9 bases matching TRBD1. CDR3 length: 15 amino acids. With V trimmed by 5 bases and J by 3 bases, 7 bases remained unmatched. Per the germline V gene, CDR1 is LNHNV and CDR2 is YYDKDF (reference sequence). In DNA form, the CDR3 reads TGTGCCACCAGCCGCGGACAGGGGCCCAAAGAGACCCAGTACTTC. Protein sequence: CATSRGQGPKETQYF.

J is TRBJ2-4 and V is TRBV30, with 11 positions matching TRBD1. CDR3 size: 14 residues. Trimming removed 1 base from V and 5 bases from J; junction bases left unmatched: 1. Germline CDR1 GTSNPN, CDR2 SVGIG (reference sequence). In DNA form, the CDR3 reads TGTGCCTGGAGTGGGGGACAGGGGGAAAACATTCAGTACTTC. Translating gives CAWSGGQGENIQYF.

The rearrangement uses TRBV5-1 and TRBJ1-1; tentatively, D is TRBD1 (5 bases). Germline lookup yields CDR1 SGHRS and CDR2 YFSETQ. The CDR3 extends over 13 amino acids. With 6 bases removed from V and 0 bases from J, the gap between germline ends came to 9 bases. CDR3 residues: CASKDSLNTEAFF. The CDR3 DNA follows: TGCGCCAGCAAAGACAGTTTGAACACTGAAGCTTTCTTT. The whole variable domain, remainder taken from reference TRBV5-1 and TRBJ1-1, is KAGVTQTPRYLIKTRGQQVTLSCSPISGHRSVSWYQQTPGQGLQFLFEYFSETQRNKGNFPGRFSGRQFSNSRSEMNVSTLELGDSALYLCASKDSLNTEAFFGQGTRLTVV.

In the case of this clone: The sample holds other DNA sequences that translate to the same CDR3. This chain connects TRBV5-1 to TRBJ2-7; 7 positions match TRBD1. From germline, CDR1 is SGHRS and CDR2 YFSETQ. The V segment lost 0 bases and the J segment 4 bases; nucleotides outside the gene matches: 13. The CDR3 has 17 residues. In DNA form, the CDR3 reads TGCGCCAGCAGCTTGGGACCTTCAGGGGGTGGTTTGTACGAGCAGTACTTC. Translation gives CASSLGPSGGGLYEQYF.

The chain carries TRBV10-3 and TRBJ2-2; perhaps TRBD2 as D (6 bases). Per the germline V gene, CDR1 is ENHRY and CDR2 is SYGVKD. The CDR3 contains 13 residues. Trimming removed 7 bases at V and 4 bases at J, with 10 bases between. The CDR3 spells CAITGLSTGELFF. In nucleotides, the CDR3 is TGTGCCATCACCGGACTAAGCACCGGGGAGCTGTTTTTT.